This entry lists 16 T cell receptor beta chains sequenced from one sample in a study of graft-versus-host responses after intestinal transplantation. This table comes from immunoSEQ multiplex PCR, and its TCRdb copy is limited to in-frame clones, with some not included. The data hold 70,000 to 100,000 clones, with 85% to 90% observed a single time. These receptors' antigens are unknown. Sequenced material: unstimulated CD4+ T cells sorted from spleen or lymph node cells, taken before intestinal transplant. These receptors were collected from a human donor who received an intestinal transplant.

This clone occurred once. The chain uses TRBV7-9 and TRBJ1-1; D is undetermined. CDR3 length: 15 amino acids. V lost 5 bases and J 0 bases, leaving 13 bases between the germline ends. Germline values: CDR1 SEHNR, CDR2 FQNEAQ (reference sequence). The CDR3 sequence is CASSLGRPMNTEAFF. Here the CDR3 DNA reads TGTGCCAGCAGCCTGGGCAGACCAATGAACACTGAAGCTTTCTTT.

The rearrangement links TRBV28 to TRBJ1-1, with D tentatively TRBD1 (6 bases). CDR1 and CDR2 from the germline V gene are MDHEN and SYDVKM. Trimming left V 5 bases short and J 0 bases short, with 16 bases between. CDR3 length: 16 amino acids. CDR3 DNA sequence: TGTGCCAGCAGTGCTCCACAGGGACACATGAACACTGAAGCTTTCTTT. It is translated as CASSAPQGHMNTEAFF. Based on the CDR3 plus reference TRBV28 and TRBJ1-1, the full variable domain is DVKVTQSSRYLVKRTGEKVFLECVQDMDHENMFWYRQDPGLGLRLIYFSYDVKMKEKGDIPEGYSVSREKKERFSLILESASTNQTSMYLCASSAPQGHMNTEAFFGQGTRLTVV.

The CDR3 bases are TGTGCCAGTAGTATAGAGGGGGACAGGAGCAACAATGAGCAGTTCTTC. Amino acid sequence: CASSIEGDRSNNEQFF. The chain is built from TRBV19 and TRBJ2-1; TRBD1 matches at 8 bases. CDR3 length: 16 amino acids. V gave up 0 bases and J gave up 5 bases; unmatched junction bases: 6. CDR1 and CDR2 from the germline V gene are LNHDA and SQIVND (reference sequence).

This clone is a singleton in its sample. This chain uses TRBV5-8 with TRBJ2-7, with TRBD2 identical over 13 bases. The V segment lost 4 bases and the J segment 2 bases; nucleotides outside the gene matches: 3. Germline-derived CDR1 and CDR2 are SGHTS and YDEGEE. The CDR3 covers 15 residues. The chain's CDR3 is CASSLGLAGAYEQYF. The CDR3 DNA sequence: TGTGCCAGCAGCCTAGGACTAGCGGGGGCCTACGAGCAGTACTTC.

J is TRBJ1-6 and V is TRBV28, with a possible D match to TRBD1 (6 bases). There are 19 residues in the CDR3. Trimming took 4 bases from V and 1 from J, leaving 20 bases between them. Germline lookup yields CDR1 MDHEN and CDR2 SYDVKM. CDR3 amino acids: CASSSHRVSEMSYNSPLHF. DNA for the CDR3: TGTGCCAGCAGTTCCCACAGGGTCTCGGAGATGTCCTATAATTCACCCCTCCACTTT.

The rearrangement uses TRBV6-6 and TRBJ1-2; 8 nucleotides match TRBD1. The CDR3 is 13 amino acids. The V gene's germline CDR1 is MNHNY and CDR2 SVGAGI (reference sequence). V lost 6 bases, J lost 4 bases, and 4 bases stayed unmatched. The CDR3 loop is CASRGQGFYGYTF. The CDR3 nucleotides read TGTGCCAGCAGAGGACAGGGCTTCTATGGCTACACCTTC.

The chain recombines TRBV5-6 with TRBJ1-5, with a weak D call TRBD1 (6 bases). The CDR3 is made up of 14 amino acids. Per germline, CDR1 SGHDT and CDR2 YYEEEE. The ends were cut back, 2 bases at V and 7 bases at J, with 13 bases in the middle. The CDR3 nucleotides read TGTGCCAGCAGCTTAGGGGGTGGAAACCAGCCCCAGCATTTT. Protein: CASSLGGGNQPQHF.

The J gene is TRBJ1-6, the V gene TRBV28; D perhaps matches TRBD1 (5 bases). The CDR3 contains 15 residues. The germline gives CDR1 MDHEN, CDR2 SYDVKM. The ends were cut back, 3 bases at V and 10 bases at J, with 16 bases in the middle. The CDR3 loop reads CASSFLAGKESPLHF. DNA of the CDR3: TGTGCCAGCAGTTTCCTCGCAGGGAAGGAATCACCCCTCCACTTT.

Here the CDR3 DNA reads TGTGCCAGCAGCTTGGGTGACAGGGGATCGCATGGCTACACCTTC. Residues: CASSLGDRGSHGYTF. This rearrangement joins TRBV5-8 to TRBJ1-2; 8 bases are a match to TRBD1. This CDR3 comprises 15 residues. Trimming cost V 0 bases and J 6 bases; bases outside gene matches: 7. Germline loops: CDR1 SGHTS, CDR2 YDEGEE.

This clone has a single count. This chain links TRBV29-1 with TRBJ1-2; D may be TRBD1 (5 bases). The CDR3 runs 13 residues. V was cut by 7 bases and J by 0 bases, with 12 bases left in between. Germline lookup yields CDR1 SQVTM and CDR2 ANQGSEA. CDR3 DNA sequence: TGCAGCGCCGGAGGGGATACTAACTATGGCTACACCTTC. This encodes CSAGGDTNYGYTF.

The rearrangement joins TRBV28 to TRBJ1-5; 9 bases line up with TRBD1. CDR3 length: 17 residues. Trimming took 5 bases from V and 0 from J; bases not matched to a gene: 8. CDR1 is MDHEN and CDR2 is SYDVKM in the germline V gene. The CDR3 nucleotides read TGTGCCAGCAGTCCGCCGACAGGGGGTTTTAGCAATCAGCCCCAGCATTTT. Its protein is CASSPPTGGFSNQPQHF. The whole variable domain, remainder taken from reference TRBV28 and TRBJ1-5, is DVKVTQSSRYLVKRTGEKVFLECVQDMDHENMFWYRQDPGLGLRLIYFSYDVKMKEKGDIPEGYSVSREKKERFSLILESASTNQTSMYLCASSPPTGGFSNQPQHFGDGTRLSIL.

The J gene is TRBJ2-3, the V gene TRBV5-1; D is possibly TRBD1 (6 bases). CDR3 length: 14 residues. Germline CDR1 and CDR2: SGHRS and YFSETQ. V lost 0 bases, J lost 6 bases, and 11 bases lay in between. The CDR3 loop reads CASSLADRGDTQYF. CDR3 DNA: TGCGCCAGCAGCTTGGCGGACAGAGGGGATACGCAGTATTTT. The full variable domain, its missing parts supplied by reference TRBV5-1 and TRBJ2-3, is KAGVTQTPRYLIKTRGQQVTLSCSPISGHRSVSWYQQTPGQGLQFLFEYFSETQRNKGNFPGRFSGRQFSNSRSEMNVSTLELGDSALYLCASSLADRGDTQYFGPGTRLTVL.

The chain carries TRBV28 and TRBJ1-3, with D perhaps TRBD1 (5 bases). CDR1 is MDHEN, CDR2 SYDVKM, per germline. The CDR3 extends over 15 amino acids. V lost 4 bases and J 0 bases, leaving 10 bases between the germline ends. CDR3: CASSYRTLSGNTIYF. The CDR3 DNA reads TGTGCCAGCAGTTACAGGACGCTCTCTGGAAACACCATATATTTT.

This clone was counted a few times. V usage is TRBV6-1 and J usage is TRBJ2-2; 7 bases agree with TRBD1. The V gene's germline CDR1 is MNHNS and CDR2 SASEGT. This CDR3 contains 14 residues. After removal of 7 bases from V and 0 bases from J, the junction contained 2 bases not matched to a gene. Here the CDR3 DNA reads TGTGCCAGCATACAGGGGACGAACACCGGGGAGCTGTTTTTT. Amino acids: CASIQGTNTGELFF.

CDR3 residues: CASSFIMGGGYGYTF. The DNA for the CDR3 is TGTGCCAGCAGTTTCATAATGGGCGGGGGCTATGGCTACACCTTC. The gene calls are TRBV27 and TRBJ1-2; D may be TRBD1 (5 bases). The CDR3 is made up of 15 amino acids. CDR1 and CDR2 from the germline V gene are MNHEY and SMNVEV (reference sequence). V lost 3 bases, J lost 4 bases, and 15 bases lay in between.

The chain has TRBV19 and TRBJ1-5; a possible D gene is TRBD1 (5 bases). The CDR3 loop spans 16 amino acids. V lost 3 bases, J lost 1 base, and 13 bases lay in between. Germline loops: CDR1 LNHDA, CDR2 SQIVND (reference sequence). The CDR3 is CASSIGSGPSNQPQHF. The CDR3 DNA reads as TGTGCCAGTAGTATTGGGTCAGGGCCCAGCAATCAGCCCCAGCATTTT.